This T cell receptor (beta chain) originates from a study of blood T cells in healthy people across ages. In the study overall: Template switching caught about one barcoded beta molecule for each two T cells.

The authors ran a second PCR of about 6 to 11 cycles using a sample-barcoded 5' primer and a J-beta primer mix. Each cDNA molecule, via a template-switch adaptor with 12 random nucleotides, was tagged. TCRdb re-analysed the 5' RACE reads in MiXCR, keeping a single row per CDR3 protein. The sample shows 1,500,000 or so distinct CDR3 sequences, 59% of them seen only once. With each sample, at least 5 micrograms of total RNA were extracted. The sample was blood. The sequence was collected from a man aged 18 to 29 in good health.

Here the CDR3 DNA reads TGCGCCAGCAGCCCCCTAAGCGGGGGGGACCGTGAGCAGTTCTTC. This gives the protein CASSPLSGGDREQFF. The V and J genes are TRBV5-1 and TRBJ2-1; 10 nucleotides align to TRBD2. CDR1 and CDR2 (germline): SGHRS, YFSETQ. Trimming removed 4 bases from V and 9 bases from J; junction bases left unmatched: 10. This CDR3 is 15 amino acids long.